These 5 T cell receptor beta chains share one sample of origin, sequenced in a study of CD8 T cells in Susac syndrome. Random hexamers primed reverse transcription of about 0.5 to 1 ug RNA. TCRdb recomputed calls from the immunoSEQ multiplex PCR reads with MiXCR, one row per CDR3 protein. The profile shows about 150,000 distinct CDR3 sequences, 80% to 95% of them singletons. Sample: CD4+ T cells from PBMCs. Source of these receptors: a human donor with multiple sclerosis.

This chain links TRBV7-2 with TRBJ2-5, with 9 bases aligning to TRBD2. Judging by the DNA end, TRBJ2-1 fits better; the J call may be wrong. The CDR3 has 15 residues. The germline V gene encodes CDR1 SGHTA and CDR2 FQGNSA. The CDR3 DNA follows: TGTGCCAGCAGCTTACAACTAAGCAGCGGGAGGCCCCAGTTCTTC. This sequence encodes CASSLQLSSGRPQFF.

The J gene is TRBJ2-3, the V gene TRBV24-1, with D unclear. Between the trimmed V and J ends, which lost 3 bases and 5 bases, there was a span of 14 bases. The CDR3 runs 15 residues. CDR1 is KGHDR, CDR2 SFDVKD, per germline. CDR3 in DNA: TGTGCCACCAGTGATCCTGGGGAACGGGTAGATACGCAGTATTTT. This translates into CATSDPGERVDTQYF.

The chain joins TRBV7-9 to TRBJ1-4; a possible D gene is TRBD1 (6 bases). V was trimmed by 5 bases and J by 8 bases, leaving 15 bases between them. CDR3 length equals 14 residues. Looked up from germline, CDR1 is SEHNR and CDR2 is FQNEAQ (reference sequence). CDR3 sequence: CASSPPWGAEKLFF. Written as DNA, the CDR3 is TGTGCCAGCAGCCCACCCTGGGGGGCCGAAAAACTGTTTTTT.

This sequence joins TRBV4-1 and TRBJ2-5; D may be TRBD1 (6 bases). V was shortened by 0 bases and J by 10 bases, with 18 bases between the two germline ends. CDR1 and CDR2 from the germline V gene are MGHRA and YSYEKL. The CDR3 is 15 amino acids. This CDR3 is CASSQEEGVGFGQYF. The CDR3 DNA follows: TGCGCCAGCAGCCAAGAAGAGGGGGTCGGATTTGGCCAGTACTTC.

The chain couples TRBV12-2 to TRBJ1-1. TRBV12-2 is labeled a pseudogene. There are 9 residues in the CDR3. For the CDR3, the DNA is TGTGCAAGTCGCTTTGAAGCTTTCTTT. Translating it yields CASRFEAFF.